This entry lists 12 T cell receptor beta chains sequenced from one sample in a study of cytomegalovirus exposure and HLA in healthy donors. Primers included in the PCR were 60 Vbeta and 13 Jbeta primers. Method: immunoSEQ multiplex PCR; TCRdb's copy keeps in-frame clones and lacks some. In the table there are 100,000 to 150,000 clones, 75% to 90% of which are singletons. The sample consisted of PBMCs. These receptors came from a man aged 45-65 years in good health and CMV-seronegative.

V is TRBV7-3 and J is TRBJ2-2; TRBD1 might be the D (5 bases). The V and J ends lost 5 bases and 0 bases respectively, with 7 bases between them. CDR3 length equals 14 residues. Germline CDR1 and CDR2: SGHTA and FQGTGA. CDR3 sequence reads: CASSKTANTGELFF. The CDR3 DNA follows: TGTGCCAGCAGCAAGACAGCGAACACCGGGGAGCTGTTTTTT.

This clone was picked up a small number of times. The genes are TRBV5-4 and TRBJ1-1; the D is unclear. The ends were cut back, 3 bases at V and 4 bases at J, with 10 bases in the middle. This CDR3 region has 13 residues. CDR1 is SGHNT, CDR2 YYREEE, per germline (reference sequence). The CDR3 reads CASSYLPGTEAFF. CDR3 nucleotide sequence: TGTGCCAGCAGCTACCTCCCGGGCACTGAAGCTTTCTTT.

The gene calls are TRBV5-1 and TRBJ2-5; TRBD2 matches at 12 bases. In germline, CDR1 is SGHRS, CDR2 YFSETQ. This CDR3 is 17 amino acids long. V was pared by 4 bases and J by 4 bases, with 11 bases of the junction left unmatched. As DNA, the CDR3 is TGCGCCAGCAGCGGCCCGACTAGCGGGGGATTTGGAGAGACCCAGTACTTC. Residues: CASSGPTSGGFGETQYF.

The chain links TRBV27 to TRBJ1-2; weak D call: TRBD1 (5 bases). Trimming removed 4 bases from V and 3 bases from J, with 9 bases in between. The germline CDR1 and CDR2 sequences are MNHEY and SMNVEV (reference sequence). CDR3 length: 13 amino acids. The CDR3 spells CASSSGGDYGYTF. Written as DNA, the CDR3 is TGTGCCAGCAGTTCCGGAGGGGACTATGGCTACACCTTC.

The table lists this clone with a count of one. The genes are TRBV7-9 and TRBJ2-1; possible D gene TRBD2, 6 bases. V was cut by 2 bases and J by 0 bases, with 20 bases left in between. CDR1 and CDR2 (germline): SEHNR, FQNEAQ (reference sequence). The CDR3 sequence is 19 residues long. CDR3 sequence: CASSLFLAWSANSYNEQFF. The CDR3 DNA sequence: TGTGCCAGCAGCTTATTCCTAGCGTGGTCAGCGAACTCCTACAATGAGCAGTTCTTC.

This clone turned up a few times. J is TRBJ2-5 and V is TRBV9, with 12 bases aligning to TRBD2. The CDR3 is 15 residues long. Unmatched junction bases numbered 2, after V lost 3 bases and J lost 2 bases. The germline V gene has CDR1 SGDLS and CDR2 YYNGEE. This CDR3 reads CASSATSGRQETQYF. CDR3 DNA sequence: TGTGCCAGCAGCGCTACTAGCGGGAGGCAAGAGACCCAGTACTTC. Filled out from reference TRBV9 and TRBJ2-5, the complete variable domain reads DSGVTQTPKHLITATGQRVTLRCSPRSGDLSVYWYQQSLDQGLQFLIQYYNGEERAKGNILERFSAQQFPDLHSELNLSSLELGDSALYFCASSATSGRQETQYFGPGTRLLVL.

J is TRBJ2-4 and V is TRBV28, with TRBD2 matching 8 bases. There are 15 residues in the CDR3. Germline V CDR1 and CDR2: MDHEN, SYDVKM. Trimming took 9 bases from V and 0 from J; bases not matched to a gene: 7. CDR3 nucleotides: TGTGCCAGTCGAGACGGGGGGGAAGCCAAAAACATTCAGTACTTC. This codes for CASRDGGEAKNIQYF.

The chain joins TRBV11-1 to TRBJ1-2, with 11 bases identical to TRBD1. Unmatched junction bases numbered 4, after V lost 3 bases and J lost 7 bases. CDR1 and CDR2 (germline): SGHAT, FQDESV (reference sequence). The CDR3 length is 14 residues. The DNA for the CDR3 is TGTGCCAGCAGCTTGGGACAGGGGGAAGCTGGCTACACCTTC. As protein: CASSLGQGEAGYTF. The full variable domain, with the rest looked up from reference TRBV11-1 and TRBJ1-2, is EAEVAQSPRYKITEKSQAVAFWCDPISGHATLYWYRQILGQGPELLVQFQDESVVDDSQLPKDRFSAERLKGVDSTLKIQPAELGDSAMYLCASSLGQGEAGYTFGSGTRLTVV.

This chain uses TRBV10-1 with TRBJ2-7; the match to TRBD1 covers 10 bases. This CDR3 contains 14 residues. Losses at the gene ends were 8 bases for V and 4 bases for J; bases not matched to a gene: 8. Germline V gene lookup returns CDR1 WNHNN and CDR2 SYGVQD (reference sequence). The CDR3 DNA reads as TGCGCCAGCTGTCGACAGGGGGCGCTGTACGAGCAGTACTTC. Translation: CASCRQGALYEQYF.

The chain uses TRBV7-2 and TRBJ2-7, with D possibly TRBD2 on 5 matching bases. This CDR3 region has 14 residues. Germline V gene data show CDR1 as SGHTA and CDR2 as FQGNSA. The V end was cut by 4 bases, the J end by 9 bases, with 19 bases between. CDR3 residues: CASSSPNSLDGQYF. CDR3 DNA: TGTGCCAGCAGCTCGCCCAATTCACTAGACGGGCAGTACTTC.

This chain uses TRBV6-5 with TRBJ2-2; 8 bases map to TRBD2. The CDR3 is 15 residues long. Trimming cost V 7 bases and J 0 bases; bases outside gene matches: 4. Looked up from germline, CDR1 is MNHEY and CDR2 is SVGAGI. In nucleotides, the CDR3 is TGTGCCAGCAATCCCGGGGGGGCGAACACCGGGGAGCTGTTTTTT. Amino acid sequence: CASNPGGANTGELFF.

This sequence joins TRBV12-5 and TRBJ2-7, with 9 bases lining up with TRBD2. CDR3 size: 12 residues. V shed 8 bases, J shed 9 bases, and the junction held 8 bases outside the gene matches. Looked up from germline, CDR1 is LGHNT and CDR2 is FRNRAP. CDR3 sequence: CASLGGGARQYF. In DNA form, the CDR3 reads TGTGCTAGTCTAGGCGGGGGGGCCCGGCAGTACTTC. Full variable domain (rest looked up from reference TRBV12-5 and TRBJ2-7): DARVTQTPRHKVTEMGQEVTMRCQPILGHNTVFWYRQTMMQGLELLAYFRNRAPLDDSGMPKDRFSAEMPDATLATLKIQPSEPRDSAVYFCASLGGGARQYFGPGTRLTVT.